This T cell receptor (beta chain) was retrieved from a study of OX40 agonist ivuxolimab in advanced cancers. Method: immunoSEQ multiplex PCR; TCRdb's copy keeps in-frame clones and lacks some. The sample contains 40,000 to 45,000 clones, just under 90% of which appear only once. The CDR3 loop spans 15 amino acids. Germline lookup yields CDR1 SGHRS and CDR2 YFSETQ. J lost 7 bases, V lost 0 bases, and 8 bases had no gene match. The source of this sequence is an adult with an advanced solid tumor such as melanoma, head and neck, liver or kidney cancer. J is TRBJ1-2 and V is TRBV5-1; TRBD1 matches at 8 bases. The specimen comprised CD4+ or CD8+ T cells sorted from blood, sampled in a trial of the OX40 agonist ivuxolimab. The CDR3 reads CASSLDGTGRGGYTF. In DNA, the CDR3 is TGCGCCAGCAGCTTGGACGGGACAGGACGAGGTGGCTACACCTTC.